This TCR beta chain was found in a study of cytomegalovirus exposure and HLA in healthy donors (dated by TCRdb to between 2016 and 2019). Turning to the overall study: An earlier analysis of approximately 640 of the donors reported 250 to 350 Gb of sequence data and 117 million unique TCR beta sequences from about 179 million T cells. The study profiled the T cell repertoires of fewer than 850 subjects by immunosequencing and related them to cytomegalovirus serostatus. To decide whether each TCR beta V gene segment behaved as functional or pseudogenic, an earlier analysis of over 500 of the donors relied on high-throughput TCR beta sequencing. The study aimed to test whether cataloging public T cell receptors could reveal signatures of past pathogen exposure. Typing coverage varied by locus: roughly 620-630 donors for A, B, C, DRB1 and DQB1; roughly 510 for DQA1; over 600 for DPA1; 450 to 480 for DPB1. A later analysis re-analyzed previously published TCR beta repertoires from about 600 donors and added high-resolution HLA genotyping to study TCR occurrence patterns. Both class I and class II loci were covered by HLA typing, at four-digit resolution. In a later genetic analysis, genome-wide SNP genotypes for about 55% of the roughly 700 donors were used, and that subset was treated as a discovery cohort. Every repertoire in the discovery cohort had been generated on one and the same sequencing platform. Roughly 300 gigabases of sequencing data and tens of millions of unique TCR sequences were included in an early release covering roughly 600 HLA-typed donors. Roughly five DR-DQ haplotypes were handled as single units for association and clustering, since linkage in the cohort was strong. On average, roughly 250,000 unique TCR beta nucleotide sequences were sequenced per donor among about 400 genotyped donors of the cohort, with roughly 18% of those sequences being non-productive. Rather than using new phenotypic data, the later analysis identified candidate immune exposures from TCR beta sequences and from how often those sequences occurred across donors. In addition to the first cohort of 666 subjects, a separate validation cohort of some 120 different subjects was used. Alongside the repertoire data, information on donor age, sex, ethnicity and CMV serostatus was compiled. High-throughput TCR immunosequencing, statistical association of individual TCRs with disease status, and machine learning were combined to predict cytomegalovirus infection status. Among the roughly 370 genotyped donors, approximately 81% belonged to the genetic ancestry cluster associated with self-reported Caucasian donors.

This clone was detected a few times. It has no known antigen specificity. Per-base quality was not reported, and no clone a single base away is much larger than it. What the research found in general, with its limitations: A later analysis reported that several top co-occurrence clusters appeared linked to parvovirus B19, influenza, CMV and Epstein-Barr virus. A further reported finding was that TCR beta sequences accurately predicted the HLA-A and HLA-B alleles for most subjects in the first cohort. A total of about 180 TCR beta chains were listed by the study as associated with cytomegalovirus. In a later analysis, HLA-associated TCR beta chains were found to be more clonally expanded and to have lower generation probabilities than equally common non-associated chains. In a later genetic analysis, fewer N-insertions in productive TCRs were reported among donors in an Asian-associated ancestry cluster than the roughly 700-donor mean. Across donors, most TCR sequences were observed very rarely, whereas some public TCRs were present in many individuals. A later genetic analysis associated a missense DCLRE1C variant with V-gene and J-gene trimming of TCR beta chains, and an independent cohort replicated the association. Roughly uniform sequencing depth across donors was assumed in presence/absence analyses, although this assumption may not hold. The classifier was reported to diagnose cytomegalovirus status with high specificity and sensitivity in both the original cohort and the validation cohort. According to a later analysis, most CMV-associated TCR beta chains appeared to be HLA-restricted, and the HLA associations seemed to be driven largely by CMV exposure. CMV serostatus was the only immune exposure information available for the cohort. A later analysis found that TCR association rates varied across HLA loci, with DRB1 alleles showing the most associated TCRs and HLA-C alleles the fewest. In vitro tests confirmed that three of the cytomegalovirus-associated TCR beta chains recognize cytomegalovirus antigens. When HLA alleles, especially DR and DQ, strongly co-occurred, TCR associations were difficult to assign to individual alleles. This cohort had only TCR beta chains sequenced, and the lack of alpha or paired-chain data limited which features could be detected. The authors suggested that the approach could potentially be generalized to other disease states and immunological phenotypes. In an earlier analysis of 587 of the donors, most TCR beta V segments appeared in productive rearrangements about 90% or about 30% of the time, broadly matching IMGT annotations. About 15 rarely observed V segments, including chromosome 9 orphons, were excluded from the earlier analysis of almost 600 of the donors because counts were too low. Some IMGT-functional V segments, including TRBV6-2 and TRBV6-3, could not be distinguished by the 87-base-pair reads and were therefore excluded. In a later analysis, 15,000 to 20,000 TCR beta sequences were associated with specific HLA alleles at a false discovery rate of 0.05. HLA typing was unavailable for some donors at each locus, so association tests used only the typed subset. A cluster of highly shared sequence variants was judged likely to be a technical artifact of the sequencing pipeline. Correlated functional status among segregating V segments might be attributable to linkage disequilibrium, but an unknown experimental factor could not be ruled out.

Library method: the immunoSEQ multiplex PCR assay. The multiplex PCR relied on a mix of 60 forward primers for TCR Vbeta segments and 13 reverse primers for TCR Jbeta segments. The CDR3 region of rearranged TCR beta genes was amplified from genomic DNA with a multiplex PCR assay. The Illumina HiSeq System was used to sequence the amplified TCR beta libraries as 87-base-pair reads. The authors processed their data as follows. A later analysis tallied roughly 80 million unique TCR beta chains across the 610 or so repertoires, and about 12 million of those chains were shared by two or more donors. To remove PCR and sequencing errors, raw reads were error-corrected and collapsed into unique sequences using a nearest-neighbor algorithm that merged closely related sequences. Alignment of CDR3 sequences to IMGT reference sequences was used to assign V, D and J gene segments. For a sequence to be retained, a match of at least six nucleotides was required to both a V gene segment and a J gene segment. A rearrangement counted as productive if the CDR3 had no stop codons and remained in frame with V and J, and every other rearrangement counted as non-productive. Following IMGT convention, CDR3 was defined as the stretch from the second conserved V-encoded cysteine up to the conserved J-encoded phenylalanine. Sequences without an unambiguous match to a single V gene segment were excluded from the earlier analysis of 587 of the donors. In an earlier analysis of several hundred of the donors, V segments were called functional above 56.7% productive rearrangements and were called segregating when the between-donor standard deviation exceeded 5%. A statistical classification framework was built to diagnose cytomegalovirus status from the catalog of TCR beta chain sequences. In a later analysis, TCR nucleotide sequences were compared against IMGT/GENE-DB human TR gene sequences so that V and J genes could be assigned. The TCRdist pipeline was used in a later analysis to assign CDR3 sequences and most-parsimonious VDJ recombination scenarios. In a later analysis, each TCR beta chain was defined by its CDR3 amino acid sequence together with its V-gene family, and reads without a unique V-gene family were excluded. In a later analysis, approximately 640 highly shared, low-generation-probability nucleotide sequences were removed to address suspected cross-contamination and a sequencing artifact. In a later analysis, a clonal expansion index was calculated for each public chain from normalized within-repertoire ranks of inferred template counts. In a later analysis, generation probabilities were computed using a VDJ recombination model fitted to out-of-frame rearrangements, and the results were checked against IGoR. In a later analysis, hypergeometric tests were used to score TCR-TCR, TCR-HLA and TCR-CMV co-occurrence, with a repertoire-size bias correction applied to TCR pairs. In a later analysis, false discovery rates were estimated by permuting HLA or CMV assignments 20 times. In a later analysis, co-occurring TCRs were grouped with DBSCAN, and TCRdist sequence similarity was added when clustering was performed within HLA-allele-positive subsets. For co-occurrence clustering, repertoires with fewer than 30,000 or more than 120,000 public chains were excluded, along with four to six repertoires with anomalous nucleotide sharing. TCRdb mirrors the immuneACCESS table, restricted to in-frame sequences. Some clones are absent from its copies; in checked studies, under half trace to an unresolved V gene, and the reason for the others is unknown. The DNA was the basis for D and trimming; V, J and clone size are from that table. This sample has about 150,000 clones in its table, and almost 75% of those were observed once. Of the sample, 5.4% falls within the top ten clones.

The CDR3 measures 13 amino acids from cysteine to phenylalanine. Only the CDR3 DNA stays, 39 bases, in frame from base 1. V drops 4 bases and J drops 3 bases, leaving 10 bases in between. CDR1 and CDR2 are read off the germline V gene as SGHTS and YDEGEE. The cohort was made up of 666 healthy bone marrow donors. All cohort members were sampled while nominally healthy, although unrecorded immune exposures were likely present. The donor was CMV seropositive and belonged to the group of a few hundred seropositive cohort members. Every donor gave a peripheral blood sample, and the peripheral blood mononuclear cells from that sample were used for TCR beta sequencing. The Qiagen DNeasy Blood Extraction Kit was used to extract genomic DNA from the blood cell samples.

The sequencing input was PBMCs. The chain couples TRBV5-8 to TRBJ1-1; the D gene is possibly TRBD1, with 6 bases matching. The sequence came from a woman aged 18-29 years in good health and CMV-seropositive. Here the CDR3 is given as CASSLRQDTEAFF. The base sequence is TGTGCCAGCAGCCTCCGACAGGACACTGAAGCTTTCTTT.